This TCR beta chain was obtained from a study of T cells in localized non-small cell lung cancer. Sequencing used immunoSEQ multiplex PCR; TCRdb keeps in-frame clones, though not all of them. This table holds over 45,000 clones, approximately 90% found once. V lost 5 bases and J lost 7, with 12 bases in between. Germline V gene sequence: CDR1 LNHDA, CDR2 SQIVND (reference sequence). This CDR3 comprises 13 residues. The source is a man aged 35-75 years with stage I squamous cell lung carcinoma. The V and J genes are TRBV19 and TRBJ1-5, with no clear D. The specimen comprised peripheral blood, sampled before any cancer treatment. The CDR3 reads CASSSRTRQPQHF. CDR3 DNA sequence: TGTGCCAGTAGTTCTCGGACGCGCCAGCCCCAGCATTTT.